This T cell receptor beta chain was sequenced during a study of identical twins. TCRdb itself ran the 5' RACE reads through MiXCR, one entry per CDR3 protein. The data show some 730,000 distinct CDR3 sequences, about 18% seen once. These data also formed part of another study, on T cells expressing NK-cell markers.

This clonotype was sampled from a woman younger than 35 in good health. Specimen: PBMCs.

For the CDR3, the DNA is TGTGCCAGCAGCGCTTTATCTGGGAGAGGAAACACCATATATTTT. Its protein product is CASSALSGRGNTIYF. The genes are TRBV7-9 and TRBJ1-3; D gene unclear. The CDR3 length is 15 residues. From germline, CDR1 is SEHNR and CDR2 FQNEAQ (reference sequence). Trimming took 5 bases from V and 4 from J, leaving 15 bases between them.